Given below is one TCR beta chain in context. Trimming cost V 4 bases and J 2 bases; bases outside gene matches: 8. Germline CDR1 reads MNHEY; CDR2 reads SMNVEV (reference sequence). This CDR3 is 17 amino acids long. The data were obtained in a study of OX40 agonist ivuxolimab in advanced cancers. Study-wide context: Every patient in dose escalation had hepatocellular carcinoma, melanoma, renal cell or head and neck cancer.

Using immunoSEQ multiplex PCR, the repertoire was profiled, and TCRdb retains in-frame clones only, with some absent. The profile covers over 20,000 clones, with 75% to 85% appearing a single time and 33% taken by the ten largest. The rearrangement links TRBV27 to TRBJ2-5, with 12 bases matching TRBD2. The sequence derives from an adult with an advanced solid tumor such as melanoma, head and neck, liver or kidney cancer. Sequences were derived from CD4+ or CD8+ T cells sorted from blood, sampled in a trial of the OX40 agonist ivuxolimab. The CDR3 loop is CASSSRWTSGTQETQYF. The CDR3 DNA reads TGTGCCAGCAGTTCCCGATGGACTAGCGGGACACAAGAGACCCAGTACTTC.